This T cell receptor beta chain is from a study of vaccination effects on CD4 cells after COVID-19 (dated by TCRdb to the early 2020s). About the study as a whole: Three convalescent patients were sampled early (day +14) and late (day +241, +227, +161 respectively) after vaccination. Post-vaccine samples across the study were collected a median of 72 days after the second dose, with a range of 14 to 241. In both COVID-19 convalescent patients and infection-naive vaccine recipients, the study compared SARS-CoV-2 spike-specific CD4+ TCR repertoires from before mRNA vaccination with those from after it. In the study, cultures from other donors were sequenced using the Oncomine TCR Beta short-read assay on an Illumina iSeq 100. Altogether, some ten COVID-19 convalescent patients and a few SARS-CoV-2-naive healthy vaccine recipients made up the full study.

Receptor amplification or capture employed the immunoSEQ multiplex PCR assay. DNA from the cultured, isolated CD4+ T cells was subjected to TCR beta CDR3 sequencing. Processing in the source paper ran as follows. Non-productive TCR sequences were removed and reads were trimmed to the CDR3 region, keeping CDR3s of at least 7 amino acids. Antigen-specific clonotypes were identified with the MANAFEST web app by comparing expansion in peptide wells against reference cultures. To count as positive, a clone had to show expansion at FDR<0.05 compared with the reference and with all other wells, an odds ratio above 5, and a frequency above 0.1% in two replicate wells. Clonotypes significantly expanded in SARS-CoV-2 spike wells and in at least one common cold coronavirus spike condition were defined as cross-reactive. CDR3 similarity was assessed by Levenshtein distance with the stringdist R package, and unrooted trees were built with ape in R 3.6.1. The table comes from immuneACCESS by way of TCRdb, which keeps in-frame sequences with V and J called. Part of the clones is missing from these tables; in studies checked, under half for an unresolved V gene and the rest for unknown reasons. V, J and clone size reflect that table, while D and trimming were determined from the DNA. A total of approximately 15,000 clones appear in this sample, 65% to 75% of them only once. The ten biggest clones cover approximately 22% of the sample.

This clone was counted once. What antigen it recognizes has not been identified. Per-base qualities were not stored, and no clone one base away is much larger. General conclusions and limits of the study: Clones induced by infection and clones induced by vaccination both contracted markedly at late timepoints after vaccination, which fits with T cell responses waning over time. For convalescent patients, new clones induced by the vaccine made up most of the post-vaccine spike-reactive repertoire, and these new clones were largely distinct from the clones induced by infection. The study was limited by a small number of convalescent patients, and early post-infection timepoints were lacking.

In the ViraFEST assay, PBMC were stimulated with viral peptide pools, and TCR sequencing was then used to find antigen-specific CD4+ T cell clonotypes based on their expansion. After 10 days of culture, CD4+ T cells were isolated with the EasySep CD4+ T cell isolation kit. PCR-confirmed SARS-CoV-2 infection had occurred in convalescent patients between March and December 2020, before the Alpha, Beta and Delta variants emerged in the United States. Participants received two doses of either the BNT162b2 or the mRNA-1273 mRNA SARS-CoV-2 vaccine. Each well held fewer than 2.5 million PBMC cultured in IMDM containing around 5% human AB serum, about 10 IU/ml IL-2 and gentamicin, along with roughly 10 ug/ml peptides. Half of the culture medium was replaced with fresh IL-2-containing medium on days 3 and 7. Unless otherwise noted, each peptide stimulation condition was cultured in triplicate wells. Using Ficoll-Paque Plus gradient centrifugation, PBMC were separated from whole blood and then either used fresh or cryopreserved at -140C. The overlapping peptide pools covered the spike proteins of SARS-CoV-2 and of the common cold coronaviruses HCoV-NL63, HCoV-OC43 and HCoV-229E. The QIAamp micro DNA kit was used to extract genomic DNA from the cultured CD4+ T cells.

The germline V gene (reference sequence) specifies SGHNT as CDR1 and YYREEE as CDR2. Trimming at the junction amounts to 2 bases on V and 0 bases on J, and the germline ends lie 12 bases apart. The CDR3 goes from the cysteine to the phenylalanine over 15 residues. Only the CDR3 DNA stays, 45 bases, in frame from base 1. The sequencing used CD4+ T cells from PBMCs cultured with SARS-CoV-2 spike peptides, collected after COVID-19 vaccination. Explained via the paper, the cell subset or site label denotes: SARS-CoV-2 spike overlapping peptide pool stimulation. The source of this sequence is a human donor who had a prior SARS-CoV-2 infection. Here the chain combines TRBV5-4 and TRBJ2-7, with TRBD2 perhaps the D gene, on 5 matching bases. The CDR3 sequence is CASSLPAAGSYEQYF. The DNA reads TGTGCCAGCAGCTTACCAGCGGCGGGCTCCTACGAGCAGTACTTC.